The 32 T cell receptor beta chains reported below all come from one sample, sequenced in a study of cytomegalovirus exposure and HLA in healthy donors (dated by TCRdb to the late 2010s). The library was generated by the immunoSEQ multiplex PCR assay. This immuneACCESS table, as held by TCRdb, lists in-frame sequences with V and J called but not all clones. Of the missing ones, under half trace to an unresolved V gene in checked studies; the others have no known cause. The sample table lists about 220,000 clones, under 95% of them with a count of one. Approximately 0.99% of the sample belongs to the ten largest clones. The source material was PBMCs. Receptors originate from a woman between 18 and 29 years old in good health and CMV-seronegative.

The chain links TRBV6-5 to TRBJ1-2; 8 nucleotides line up with TRBD1. In germline, CDR1 is MNHEY, CDR2 SVGAGI. The CDR3 length is 13 residues. Trimming cost V 4 bases and J 6 bases; bases outside gene matches: 4. As DNA, the CDR3 is TGTGCCAGCAGTTTTCAGGGGGCGGATGGCTACACCTTC. Residues: CASSFQGADGYTF.

On this clone: Other DNA sequences of this sample code for an identical CDR3. The chain couples TRBV14 to TRBJ1-5, with D possibly TRBD1 on 6 matching bases. The germline CDR1 and CDR2 sequences are SGHDN and FVKESK. The CDR3 contains 13 residues. V lost 4 bases to trimming and J lost 4 bases, with 8 bases between them. CDR3 loop: CASSRTVNQPQHF. In DNA, the CDR3 is TGTGCCAGCAGCCGGACAGTGAATCAGCCCCAGCATTTT.

V is TRBV6-1 and J is TRBJ2-3; TRBD2 matches at 9 bases. The germline gives CDR1 MNHNS, CDR2 SASEGT. Germline trimming cut 7 bases from V and 4 bases from J; bases unmatched to any gene: 9. The CDR3 has 15 residues. CDR3: CASTLAGEGSDTQYF. DNA for the CDR3: TGTGCCAGCACTTTAGCGGGAGAAGGGTCAGATACGCAGTATTTT.

V usage is TRBV7-8 and J usage is TRBJ1-2; D not resolved. From germline, CDR1 is SGHVS and CDR2 FQNEAQ. The CDR3 spans 15 residues. The V end was cut by 7 bases, the J end by 1 base, with 16 bases between. This CDR3 reads CASTSPGGNNYGYTF. Written as DNA, the CDR3 is TGTGCCAGCACCTCCCCGGGAGGGAATAACTATGGCTACACCTTC.

V usage is TRBV14 and J usage is TRBJ2-6; D is perhaps TRBD1 (5 bases). The CDR3 loop spans 17 amino acids. V was shortened by 0 bases and J by 8 bases, with 17 bases between the two germline ends. The germline gives CDR1 SGHDN, CDR2 FVKESK. The DNA of the CDR3 is TGTGCCAGCAGCCAAGAAGTTCGGCCCTCAGGGACCAACGTCCTGACTTTC. Residues: CASSQEVRPSGTNVLTF.

CDR3: CATSRGYRRSDQPQHF. In DNA, the CDR3 is TGTGCCACCAGCAGAGGTTACAGGCGGTCCGATCAGCCCCAGCATTTT. This rearrangement joins TRBV15 to TRBJ1-5; weak D call: TRBD1 (5 bases). The CDR3 has 16 amino acids. CDR1 and CDR2 (germline): LNHNV, YYDKDF (reference sequence). The V and J ends lost 1 base and 5 bases respectively, with 15 bases between them.

The sample holds one count of this clone. V is TRBV27 and J is TRBJ2-1, with D perhaps TRBD2 (5 bases). Germline-derived CDR1 and CDR2 are MNHEY and SMNVEV (reference sequence). Trimming pared 6 bases from V and 9 bases from J, leaving 18 bases between. The CDR3 loop spans 14 amino acids. This chain's CDR3 is CASRDPGSRLEQFF. The CDR3 region has the DNA TGTGCCAGCAGAGATCCGGGATCCCGGCTTGAGCAGTTCTTC.

The rearrangement links TRBV28 to TRBJ2-4; D remains ambiguous. Trimming took off 7 bases at V and 4 bases at J, with 11 bases between the two ends. The CDR3 runs to 13 residues. Germline-derived CDR1 and CDR2 are MDHEN and SYDVKM. Here the CDR3 DNA reads TGTGCCAGCACGGAGCCGTCAAAAAACATTCAGTACTTC. Its protein product is CASTEPSKNIQYF.

Comments on this clone: The sample contains more than one DNA sequence encoding this CDR3. V usage is TRBV5-1 and J usage is TRBJ2-5; 7 bases match TRBD1. From germline, CDR1 is SGHRS and CDR2 YFSETQ. CDR3 size: 13 residues. Losses at the gene ends were 0 bases for V and 5 bases for J; bases not matched to a gene: 1. The CDR3, as DNA: TGCGCCAGCAGCTTGGGGACAGGCGAGACCCAGTACTTC. Translation: CASSLGTGETQYF.

The V and J genes are TRBV30 and TRBJ1-1; D unclear. The germline gives CDR1 GTSNPN, CDR2 SVGIG (reference sequence). Trimming took 3 bases from V and 5 from J, leaving 4 bases between them. CDR3 length: 10 amino acids. Written as DNA, the CDR3 is TGTGCCTGGAGGCGGACTGAAGCTTTCTTT. Protein product: CAWRRTEAFF.

J is TRBJ1-2 and V is TRBV15; D might be TRBD1 (5 bases). Looked up from germline, CDR1 is LNHNV and CDR2 is YYDKDF (reference sequence). With 0 bases removed from V and 5 bases from J, the gap between germline ends came to 19 bases. CDR3 size: 17 residues. The CDR3 loop reads CATSRDLPGPKGYGYTF. The CDR3 nucleotides read TGTGCCACCAGCAGAGATCTGCCAGGCCCTAAGGGGTATGGCTACACCTTC.

This clone turned up a few times. The rearrangement joins TRBV7-2 to TRBJ1-1, with 8 bases lining up with TRBD1. The germline CDR1 and CDR2 sequences are SGHTA and FQGNSA. This CDR3 spans 14 amino acids. J was trimmed by 5 bases and V by 4 bases; bases with no gene match: 6. CDR3 DNA sequence: TGTGCCAGCAGCTCTATACAGGGGGTAACTGAAGCTTTCTTT. Protein: CASSSIQGVTEAFF.

The chain links TRBV2 to TRBJ2-1, with D tentatively TRBD2 (6 bases). V lost 5 bases, J lost 15 bases, and 14 bases lay in between. CDR1 is SNHLY and CDR2 is FYNNEI in the germline V gene. The CDR3 consists of 11 residues. CDR3 sequence (DNA): TGTGCCAGCAGTCGCGCGGGAATAGGGTTCTTC. Protein: CASSRAGIGFF.

This chain uses TRBV29-1 with TRBJ2-3; D is possibly TRBD2 (5 bases). V lost 2 bases to trimming and J lost 0 bases, with 18 bases between them. The CDR3 extends over 17 amino acids. CDR1 SQVTM and CDR2 ANQGSEA come from the germline V gene. The CDR3 DNA reads as TGCAGCGTTGAAAAGGTCGGGGTCAGTTCTAGCACAGATACGCAGTATTTT. It translates to CSVEKVGVSSSTDTQYF.

The chain is built from TRBV10-1 and TRBJ2-3; no clear D. The V end was cut by 3 bases, the J end by 1 base, with 11 bases between. This CDR3 comprises 15 residues. Germline V gene sequence: CDR1 WNHNN, CDR2 SYGVQD (reference sequence). CDR3 in amino acids: CASSDHGGGTDTQYF. The CDR3 nucleotides are TGCGCCAGCAGTGATCATGGCGGAGGCACAGATACGCAGTATTTT.

The V and J genes are TRBV5-4 and TRBJ2-2, with TRBD1 identical over 8 bases. V lost 3 bases and J lost 2; bases outside the gene matches: 3. There are 15 residues in the CDR3. CDR1 SGHNT and CDR2 YYREEE come from the germline V gene (reference sequence). The chain's CDR3 is CASSYGTGNTGELFF. CDR3 nucleotide sequence: TGTGCCAGCAGCTACGGGACAGGTAACACCGGGGAGCTGTTTTTT.

The chain couples TRBV29-1 to TRBJ2-3; D uncertain. Germline loops: CDR1 SQVTM, CDR2 ANQGSEA. V was shortened by 5 bases and J by 4 bases, with 10 bases between the two germline ends. This CDR3 has 12 residues. The CDR3 sequence is CSVPSPADTQYF. In DNA, the CDR3 is TGCAGCGTTCCTTCCCCAGCAGATACGCAGTATTTT.

This chain connects TRBV27 to TRBJ2-7; TRBD2 matches at 7 bases. Germline lookup yields CDR1 MNHEY and CDR2 SMNVEV (reference sequence). CDR3 size: 13 residues. V shed 6 bases, J shed 5 bases, and the junction held 7 bases outside the gene matches. CDR3 sequence: CASSRTREDEQYF. CDR3 nucleotides: TGTGCCAGCAGCCGAACCCGGGAGGACGAGCAGTACTTC.

The chain couples TRBV6-5 to TRBJ2-3, with D unresolved. Germline V gene data show CDR1 as MNHEY and CDR2 as SVGAGI. CDR3 size: 13 residues. Trimming cost V 2 bases and J 4 bases, with 7 bases left between them. The DNA for the CDR3 is TGTGCCAGCAGTTACGCCGTAGCAGATACGCAGTATTTT. This translates into CASSYAVADTQYF.

This sequence joins TRBV7-8 and TRBJ1-3; D gene uncertain. This CDR3 has 17 amino acids. V gave up 1 base and J gave up 3 bases, with 16 bases separating them. The germline V gene encodes CDR1 SGHVS and CDR2 FQNEAQ. CDR3 bases: TGTGCCAGCAGCTTAGAGAATTGGTCTCTAGGTGGAAACACCATATATTTT. This gives the protein CASSLENWSLGGNTIYF. The full variable domain, in which reference TRBV7-8 and TRBJ1-3 provide the parts outside the CDR3, is GAGVSQSPRYKVAKRGQDVALRCDPISGHVSLFWYQQALGQGPEFLTYFQNEAQLDKSGLPSDRFFAERPEGSVSTLKIQRTQQEDSAVYLCASSLENWSLGGNTIYFGEGSWLTVV.

This clone was detected only once. The chain recombines TRBV2 with TRBJ2-7; 12 positions match TRBD2. This CDR3 has 16 amino acids. J gave up 4 bases and V 6 bases, and 10 bases lay outside the gene matches. Germline CDR1 and CDR2: SNHLY and FYNNEI. CDR3: CASRFLAGGSQYEQYF. The CDR3 coding sequence is TGTGCCAGCAGGTTTCTAGCGGGAGGGTCCCAGTACGAGCAGTACTTC.

This clone was found once. The chain combines TRBV18 with TRBJ1-1; D remains ambiguous. The CDR3 has 13 residues. The V gene's germline CDR1 is KGHSH and CDR2 LQKENI. Trimming stripped 3 bases from V and 3 bases from J, with 8 bases between. This chain's CDR3 is CASSPIRDTEAFF. DNA of the CDR3: TGTGCCAGCTCACCGATCCGAGACACTGAAGCTTTCTTT.

The rearrangement uses TRBV5-5 and TRBJ2-7, with TRBD1 matching 7 bases. The junction had 4 bases not matched to a gene; V was cut back by 4 bases and J by 3 bases. CDR1 SGHKS and CDR2 YYEKEE come from the germline V gene (reference sequence). This CDR3 comprises 13 residues. CDR3 DNA sequence: TGTGCCAGCAGCCCCTGGACAGGCTACGAGCAGTACTTC. Its protein product is CASSPWTGYEQYF.

The sample holds a few counts of this clone. The V and J genes are TRBV6-5 and TRBJ2-3, with D uncertain. Germline V lookup: CDR1 MNHEY, CDR2 SVGAGI. Between the trimmed V and J ends, which lost 5 bases and 2 bases, there was a span of 11 bases. The CDR3 sequence is 14 residues long. The CDR3 spells CASSRRVATDTQYF. In nucleotides, the CDR3 is TGTGCCAGCAGTCGACGGGTTGCCACAGATACGCAGTATTTT.

This chain connects TRBV30 to TRBJ1-2, with D possibly matching TRBD1 (5 bases). The CDR3 length is 11 residues. Trimming stripped 2 bases from V and 8 bases from J, with 9 bases between. Germline V lookup: CDR1 GTSNPN, CDR2 SVGIG (reference sequence). This CDR3 is CAWSIGGGYTF. The CDR3, as DNA: TGTGCCTGGAGTATTGGGGGGGGCTACACCTTC.

The chain combines TRBV19 with TRBJ1-5; 11 bases agree with TRBD1. This CDR3 has 15 amino acids. CDR1 and CDR2 from the germline V gene are LNHDA and SQIVND (reference sequence). After removal of 8 bases from V and 1 base from J, the junction contained 4 bases not matched to a gene. CDR3 in amino acids: CASEDRGLSNQPQHF. CDR3 DNA sequence: TGTGCCAGTGAGGACAGGGGGCTAAGCAATCAGCCCCAGCATTTT.

The chain links TRBV5-4 to TRBJ1-2, with TRBD1 identical over 12 bases. The CDR3 covers 16 residues. V shed 9 bases, J shed 7 bases, and the junction held 16 bases outside the gene matches. Germline CDR1 reads SGHNT; CDR2 reads YYREEE (reference sequence). Here the CDR3 DNA reads TGTGCCACCCTTAGAGATTCCGGGACAGGGGGCTTTGGCTACACCTTC. This encodes CATLRDSGTGGFGYTF.

This chain joins TRBV6-1 and TRBJ1-5; D is possibly TRBD1 (6 bases). V was shortened by 7 bases and J by 5 bases, with 12 bases between the two germline ends. CDR3 length: 13 residues. CDR1 is MNHNS, CDR2 SASEGT, per germline. The CDR3 region is CASTGHRDQPQHF. The CDR3 region has the DNA TGTGCCAGCACTGGTCACAGGGATCAGCCCCAGCATTTT.

The chain joins TRBV9 to TRBJ1-1; a possible D gene is TRBD1 (6 bases). The CDR3 contains 16 residues. Germline assignment: CDR1 SGDLS and CDR2 YYNGEE. Trimming removed 4 bases from V and 0 bases from J, with 16 bases in between. CDR3 region: CASSSREGGMNTEAFF. The CDR3 nucleotides are TGTGCCAGCAGCTCCAGGGAGGGGGGTATGAACACTGAAGCTTTCTTT.

This sequence joins TRBV10-1 and TRBJ2-7; 12 nucleotides align to TRBD2. Germline assignment: CDR1 WNHNN and CDR2 SYGVQD (reference sequence). V was clipped by 2 bases and J by 6 bases; unmatched bases: 5. The CDR3 contains 15 residues. The DNA for the CDR3 is TGCGCCAGCAGTGAGGAGACTAGCGGGGGTAGCGAGCAGTACTTC. Residues: CASSEETSGGSEQYF.

The chain is built from TRBV29-1 and TRBJ2-7; 7 bases match TRBD1. V shed 5 bases and J 4 bases; nucleotides not matched to a gene: 2. The length of the CDR3 is 11 residues. Germline V gives CDR1 SQVTM, CDR2 ANQGSEA. The CDR3 loop is CSVPGQYEQYF. The CDR3 DNA is TGCAGCGTTCCGGGACAGTACGAGCAGTACTTC.

The chain couples TRBV5-4 to TRBJ2-1; 11 bases are a match to TRBD2. V lost 4 bases and J lost 5; bases outside the gene matches: 8. Germline V gene sequence: CDR1 SGHNT, CDR2 YYREEE (reference sequence). CDR3 length equals 16 residues. This CDR3 is CASSPGTSGLNNEQFF. The CDR3 DNA follows: TGTGCCAGCAGCCCTGGGACTAGCGGCCTAAACAATGAGCAGTTCTTC.